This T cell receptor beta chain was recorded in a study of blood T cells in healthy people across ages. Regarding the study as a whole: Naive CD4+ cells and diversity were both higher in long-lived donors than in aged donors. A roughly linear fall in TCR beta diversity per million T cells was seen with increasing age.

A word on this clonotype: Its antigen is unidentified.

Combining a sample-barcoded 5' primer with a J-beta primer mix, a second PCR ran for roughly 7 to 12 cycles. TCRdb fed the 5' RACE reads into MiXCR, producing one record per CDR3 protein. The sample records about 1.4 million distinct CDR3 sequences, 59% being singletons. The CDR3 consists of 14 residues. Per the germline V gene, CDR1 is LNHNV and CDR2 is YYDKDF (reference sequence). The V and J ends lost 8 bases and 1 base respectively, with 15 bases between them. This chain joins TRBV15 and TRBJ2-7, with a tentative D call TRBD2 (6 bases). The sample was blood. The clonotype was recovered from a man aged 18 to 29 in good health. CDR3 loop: CATRPSVRSYEQYF. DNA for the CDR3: TGTGCCACCCGCCCTAGCGTACGTTCCTACGAGCAGTACTTC.